A single sample gave rise to the 17 T cell receptor beta chains below, sequenced in a study of early T cells in non-severe SARS-CoV-2 infection. TCRdb fed the 5' RACE reads into MiXCR, producing one record per CDR3 protein. The sample has 25,000 to 30,000 distinct CDR3 sequences, under 6% seen once. Sequenced sample: whole blood. The receptors stem from an adult who was a healthcare worker with PCR-confirmed SARS-CoV-2 infection or an uninfected control (not recorded which).

This clonotype has more than one count but fewer than ten. The CDR3 coding sequence is TGTGCCAGCAGCCCACGGACAGGGGTAGCCAAAAACATTCAGTACTTC. Translated: CASSPRTGVAKNIQYF. The J gene is TRBJ2-4, the V gene TRBV13; 9 bases match TRBD1. The CDR3 totals 16 residues. V lost 5 bases, J lost 0 bases, and 5 bases stayed unmatched. Per germline, CDR1 PRHDT and CDR2 FYEKMQ (reference sequence).

Comment on this clonotype: Just one base apart from a much larger clone, this may be a read error. CDR3 bases: TGTGCCAGCAGCCCGCGGGGGCTAGCGGGAAGTACCGGGGAGCTGTTTTTT. Protein sequence: CASSPRGLAGSTGELFF. The rearrangement joins TRBV7-9 to TRBJ2-2; 9 bases align to TRBD2. The germline V gene has CDR1 SEHNR and CDR2 FQNEAQ (reference sequence). The CDR3 totals 17 residues. Trimming removed 5 bases from V and 5 bases from J; junction bases left unmatched: 12.

This clonotype has more than one count but fewer than ten. The chain employs TRBV20-1 and TRBJ2-7; 8 bases align to TRBD2. This CDR3 has 13 amino acids. Germline V gene sequence: CDR1 DFQATT, CDR2 SNEGSKA (reference sequence). V lost 3 bases to trimming and J lost 6 bases; unmatched junction nucleotides: 7. The CDR3 reads CSASGRASREQYF. As DNA, the CDR3 is TGCAGTGCTAGCGGGAGGGCCTCGCGCGAGCAGTACTTC.

This clonotype was seen at least ten times. The gene calls are TRBV21-1 and TRBJ2-6; TRBD1 is taken as the D call from the table, unchecked against the DNA. TRBV21-1 is listed as a pseudogene. The CDR3 covers 19 residues. CDR3 DNA sequence: TGTGCCAGCAGCAAAGGAGGGGACAGGGATTTCTCTGGGGCCAACGTCCTGACTTTC. This translates into CASSKGGDRDFSGANVLTF.

The chain recombines TRBV19 with TRBJ2-3; D not certain. Between the trimmed V and J ends, which lost 7 bases and 7 bases, there was a span of 15 bases. The CDR3 runs to 13 residues. Germline CDR1 and CDR2: LNHDA and SQIVND (reference sequence). CDR3 coding DNA: TGTGCCAGTAATGGACCACCTCCGAATACGCAGTATTTT. Amino acids: CASNGPPPNTQYF.

This clonotype is labeled as medium-sized. The gene calls are TRBV7-2 and TRBJ2-1; 7 positions match TRBD2. Germline lookup yields CDR1 SGHTA and CDR2 FQGNSA. With 1 base clipped from V and 3 bases from J, the junction kept 6 bases outside the gene matches. The CDR3 contains 16 residues. CDR3 coding DNA: TGTGCCAGCAGCTTAGTACGGCTAGCGGTCTACAATGAGCAGTTCTTC. Translated: CASSLVRLAVYNEQFF. Complete variable domain (other parts from reference TRBV7-2 and TRBJ2-1): GAGVSQSPSNKVTEKGKDVELRCDPISGHTALYWYRQSLGQGLEFLIYFQGNSAPDKSGLPSDRFSAERTGGSVSTLTIQRTQQEDSAVYLCASSLVRLAVYNEQFFGPGTRLTVL.

The sample holds many counts of this clonotype. The V call is TRBV29-1, the J call TRBJ2-5; D might be TRBD2 (6 bases). Trimming removed 4 bases from V and 1 base from J, with 10 bases in between. Per the germline V gene, CDR1 is SQVTM and CDR2 is ANQGSEA. CDR3 length: 13 amino acids. CDR3 nucleotide sequence: TGCAGCGTTGCGGGGAGGCTCCAAGAGACCCAGTACTTC. This gives the protein CSVAGRLQETQYF.

This clonotype was seen ten or more times. The rearrangement joins TRBV5-5 to TRBJ1-1, with 9 positions matching TRBD1. The V and J ends lost 1 base and 1 base, in that order; junction bases with no gene match: 2. This CDR3 is 15 amino acids long. The germline V gene encodes CDR1 SGHKS and CDR2 YYEKEE (reference sequence). The CDR3: CASSLLGQGNTEAFF. The CDR3 DNA follows: TGTGCCAGCAGCTTGTTGGGACAGGGGAACACTGAAGCTTTCTTT.

The table lists this clonotype with many counts. The DNA for the CDR3 is TGCGCCAGCAGCTTGGCCTACCGGACTGACAATGAGCAGTTCTTC. Translated: CASSLAYRTDNEQFF. The chain has TRBV5-1 and TRBJ2-1; TRBD2 is a possible D gene (5 bases). Deletions cut 0 bases from V and 5 bases from J, with 12 bases between. This CDR3 contains 15 residues. Per the germline V gene, CDR1 is SGHRS and CDR2 is YFSETQ. The complete variable domain, with remaining parts taken from reference TRBV5-1 and TRBJ2-1, reads KAGVTQTPRYLIKTRGQQVTLSCSPISGHRSVSWYQQTPGQGLQFLFEYFSETQRNKGNFPGRFSGRQFSNSRSEMNVSTLELGDSALYLCASSLAYRTDNEQFFGPGTRLTVL.

This clonotype was found many times. The rearrangement links TRBV12-3 or TRBV12-4 to TRBJ1-5; no definite D call. Trimming pared 6 bases from V and 6 bases from J, leaving 18 bases between. CDR3 length: 15 amino acids. CDR3 in amino acids: CASSIDQRAGQPQHF. In DNA, the CDR3 is TGTGCCAGCAGCATCGATCAACGGGCGGGTCAGCCCCAGCATTTT.

This clonotype is medium-sized (0.01 to 0.1%) in the sample. The chain is built from TRBV7-2 and TRBJ2-5; D is ambiguous. The CDR3 loop spans 15 amino acids. The germline V gene encodes CDR1 SGHTA and CDR2 FQGNSA. Trimming pared 0 bases from V and 2 bases from J, leaving 10 bases between. The CDR3 DNA reads TGTGCCAGCAGCTTAGCACCAAACACGCAAGAGACCCAGTACTTC. This encodes CASSLAPNTQETQYF.

In this sample, this clonotype turned up a few times. The CDR3 is CASSTDRGFYGYTF. The DNA for the CDR3 is TGTGCCAGCAGCACCGACAGGGGGTTCTATGGCTACACCTTC. This sequence joins TRBV7-8 and TRBJ1-2; 9 nucleotides agree with TRBD1. CDR1 SGHVS and CDR2 FQNEAQ come from the germline V gene. The CDR3 is 14 amino acids. Losses at the gene ends were 5 bases for V and 4 bases for J; bases not matched to a gene: 5.

This clonotype was seen many times. The CDR3 region is CASSLWTLPNSGANVLTF. The CDR3 DNA is TGTGCCAGCAGCTTGTGGACCTTACCTAACTCTGGGGCCAACGTCCTGACTTTC. The rearrangement joins TRBV5-6 to TRBJ2-6; no firm D call. The CDR3 runs 18 residues. The germline V gene encodes CDR1 SGHDT and CDR2 YYEEEE. V lost 1 base and J lost 0, with 14 bases in between.

This clonotype occurred a few times. This chain uses TRBV6-2 or TRBV6-3 with TRBJ2-1, with 8 nucleotides matching TRBD1. V lost 4 bases to trimming and J lost 9 bases; unmatched junction nucleotides: 8. The CDR3 length is 14 residues. Germline CDR1 and CDR2: MNHEY and SVGEGT. The CDR3 nucleotides are TGTGCCAGCAGTTGGGGGCAGGGGGCGGGTGAGCAGTTCTTC. Protein product: CASSWGQGAGEQFF.

This clonotype was observed a few times. The CDR3 nucleotides read TGTGCCAGCACCCCCGGACCCCTCGCAGAAGCTTTCTTT. Translating it yields CASTPGPLAEAFF. The J gene is TRBJ1-1, the V gene TRBV6-6; the D is unclear. CDR1 is MNHNY and CDR2 is SVGAGI in the germline V gene (reference sequence). The ends were cut back, 7 bases at V and 8 bases at J, with 17 bases in the middle. The CDR3 extends over 13 amino acids.

The genes are TRBV11-2 and TRBJ2-5; possibly TRBD1 for D (6 bases). This CDR3 is built from 15 residues. CDR1 and CDR2 (germline): SGHAT, FQNNGV. V was cut by 1 base and J by 3 bases, with 12 bases left in between. CDR3 loop: CASSLVVGAKETQYF. The CDR3 nucleotides read TGTGCCAGCAGCTTAGTTGTGGGGGCCAAAGAGACCCAGTACTTC. Full variable domain (rest looked up from reference TRBV11-2 and TRBJ2-5): EAGVAQSPRYKIIEKRQSVAFWCNPISGHATLYWYQQILGQGPKLLIQFQNNGVVDDSQLPKDRFSAERLKGVDSTLKIQPAKLEDSAVYLCASSLVVGAKETQYFGPGTRLLVL.

A few counts support this clonotype. J is TRBJ1-5 and V is TRBV18; maybe TRBD1 (5 bases). Germline assignment: CDR1 KGHSH and CDR2 LQKENI. The germline V and J ends were trimmed by 6 bases and 3 bases, with 15 bases remaining between them. The CDR3 extends over 15 amino acids. The CDR3 sequence is CASSPYGGTNQPQHF. The CDR3 coding sequence is TGTGCCAGCTCTCCCTATGGGGGGACCAATCAGCCCCAGCATTTT.